A single T cell receptor beta chain is shown here with its context. Germline assignment: CDR1 MNHNS and CDR2 SASEGT. V was pared by 6 bases and J by 4 bases, with 7 bases of the junction left unmatched. The CDR3 runs 15 residues. The data were taken from a study of memory CD4+ T cells and cytomegalovirus serostatus. Measured with immunoSEQ multiplex PCR; TCRdb has only the in-frame clones, and not every one. The data contain some 50,000 clones, roughly 79% of them seen just once; the ten biggest clones take up more than 1.5%. Single viable CD3+CD4+CD8-CD45RO+ cells were sorted as the memory CD4+ T cells.

This receptor was taken from an adult in good health and CMV-seronegative. The rearrangement joins TRBV6-1 to TRBJ1-3; TRBD1 matches at 9 bases. Input material: memory CD4+ T cells from blood. The CDR3 DNA reads TGTGCCAGCAGAGGGACAGGGAGTGCGGGAAACACCATATATTTT. It translates to CASRGTGSAGNTIYF.